Listed below are T cell receptor beta chains from one sample, sequenced in a study of T cell clonotyping in hematopoietic cell transplantation. TCRdb keeps only in-frame clones here, not all; method: immunoSEQ multiplex PCR. This table holds around 80,000 clones, 90% to 96% found once. The sample was peripheral blood mononuclear cells, taken before stem cell transplant. The receptors come from a woman aged 45 to 65 with acute myeloid leukemia. Some clones in this sample may be carry-over from other donors' samples. Both conserved end residues are part of each CDR3. D genes are given only for firm matches. The size field is filled for only some rows; it gives once, few, many or a size class.

TRBV27	TRBJ1-2	TRBD1	NA	TGTGCCAGCAGTTCGGGTAAGGGGGCCTTCGGCTACACCTTC	CASSSGKGAFGYTF
TRBV5-1	TRBJ2-5	NA	NA	TGCGCCAGCAGCCCGGCGGCCAGACAAGAGACCCAGTACTTC	CASSPAARQETQYF
TRBV10-3	TRBJ2-7	NA	NA	TGTGCCATCAGTGAGTCGGGACGGGGAATCTACGAGCAGTACTTC	CAISESGRGIYEQYF
TRBV7-9	TRBJ1-1	NA	NA	TGTGCCAGCAGCCCCCAGTGGGACACTGAAGCTTTCTTT	CASSPQWDTEAFF
TRBV6-6	TRBJ2-3	NA	once	TGTGCCAGCAGTAACTCCTTAACAGGGACAGATACGCAGTATTTT	CASSNSLTGTDTQYF
TRBV5-1	TRBJ1-2	NA	once	TGCGCCAGCAGCTTCCGTTTGAGTTATGGCTACACCTTC	CASSFRLSYGYTF
TRBV18	TRBJ1-1	NA	NA	TGTGCCAGCTCACTCTCGGCGGTGAACACTGAAGCTTTCTTT	CASSLSAVNTEAFF
TRBV29-1	TRBJ1-4	NA	NA	TGCAGCGTTGCTTTTGTAGGAGAAAAACTGTTTTTT	CSVAFVGEKLFF
TRBV13	TRBJ1-5	NA	NA	TGTGCCAGCAGCTTACGGGCTATCAGCAATCAGCCCCAGCATTTT	CASSLRAISNQPQHF
TRBV7-8	TRBJ2-2	NA	NA	TGTGCCAGCAGCTTAATTATTAACACGTTCGCGAACACCGGGGAGCTGTTTTTT	CASSLIINTFANTGELFF
TRBV7-2	TRBJ2-2	TRBD2	NA	TGTGCCAGCAGCCCGGCTAGCGGGCGGACCGGGGAGCTGTTTTTT	CASSPASGRTGELFF
TRBV6-1	TRBJ2-7	TRBD1	NA	TGTGCCAGCAGCGGAAACCGGGACAGGGGAAGCGAGCAGTACTTC	CASSGNRDRGSEQYF
TRBV30	TRBJ2-7	TRBD1	NA	TGTGCCTGGAGTAAGACAGGGAACGAGCAGTACTTC	CAWSKTGNEQYF
TRBV7-6	TRBJ2-7	TRBD2	few	TGTGCCAGCAGCTTAGCTCTAGCGGGGGGCGCCTACGAGCAGTACTTC	CASSLALAGGAYEQYF
TRBV2	TRBJ2-7	NA	NA	TGTGCCAGCAGTTTAGCCTACGAGCAGTACTTC	CASSLAYEQYF
TRBV4-1	TRBJ2-1	TRBD1	NA	TGCGCCAGCAGCCAAGGTCCGGGACAGGGGGCAAATGAGCAGTTCTTC	CASSQGPGQGANEQFF
TRBV6-5	TRBJ2-7	TRBD2	NA	TGTGCCAGCAGGGGACTAGCGGCAGAATACGAGCAGTACTTC	CASRGLAAEYEQYF